This T cell receptor beta chain derives from a study of T cell responses to AZD1222 COVID-19 vaccine. About this clone: Its antigen is not known.

The table came from immunoSEQ multiplex PCR; TCRdb's copy has only in-frame clones and leaves some out. This table has 150,000 to 200,000 clones, about 88% appearing once. V gave up 0 bases and J gave up 0 bases, with 9 bases separating them. The germline V gene has CDR1 SGHTA and CDR2 FQGNSA. The CDR3 has 17 residues. General study results and limits: Without day 14 samples, only post-peak T cell repertoires were studied. Unmutated variant regions are reportedly the target of nearly half of TCRs that are spike-specific. Increases in Spike-specific TCR breadth and depth were seen after two AZD1222 doses.

The sample consisted of peripheral blood, taken 28 days after the second AZD1222 dose. The receptor comes from an adult who received the AZD1222 COVID-19 vaccine. The chain combines TRBV7-2 with TRBJ1-6; D uncertain. In nucleotides, the CDR3 is TGTGCCAGCAGCTTAGCGAGGGCTTACTCCTATAATTCACCCCTCCACTTT. It is translated as CASSLARAYSYNSPLHF.